These T cell receptor beta chains were read from a single sample in a study of immune characterization of retroperitoneal liposarcoma. MiXCR was run by TCRdb on the PCR reads, yielding one entry per CDR3 protein. Altogether under 11,000 distinct CDR3 sequences are present, approximately 24% being singletons, with the ten largest covering 8.9%. Source material: blood. Receptor source: a female donor with retroperitoneal liposarcoma. Both conserved end residues are part of each CDR3. The order of the fields is CDR3 length, V gene, D gene, J gene, clone size, CDR3 protein, CDR3 DNA. The D gene is left open where the match is weak. Rows give clone size only sometimes, using once, few, many, or a class for an expanded clone.

>15|TRBV6-1|TRBD1|TRBJ2-7|once
CASSSSGTGTYEQYF
TGTGCCAGCAGTTCCTCCGGGACAGGGACCTACGAGCAGTACTTC
>17|TRBV4-1|NA|TRBJ2-3|few
CASSQDLGGWGTDTQYF
TGCGCCAGCAGCCAAGATTTGGGAGGCTGGGGCACAGATACGCAGTATTTT
>14|TRBV12-3/TRBV12-4|NA|TRBJ1-2|medium-sized
CASSQQGRVAGYTF
TGTGCCAGCAGTCAACAAGGAAGGGTGGCTGGCTACACCTTC
>17|TRBV6-1|TRBD2|TRBJ2-3|many
CASGPASGSSHRDTQYF
TGTGCCAGCGGTCCGGCTAGCGGGAGTAGTCATCGGGATACGCAGTATTTT
>16|TRBV6-6|TRBD1|TRBJ2-6|NA
CASGLGTGVGANVLTF
TGTGCCAGCGGGCTCGGGACAGGGGTTGGGGCCAACGTCCTGACTTTC
>13|TRBV6-1|NA|TRBJ2-2|many
CASPGPNTGELFF
TGTGCCAGCCCCGGACCGAACACCGGGGAGCTGTTTTTT
>14|TRBV6-4|TRBD2|TRBJ2-1|medium-sized
CASSVAGGNNEQFF
TGTGCCAGCAGTGTAGCGGGGGGTAACAATGAGCAGTTCTTC
>14|TRBV12-3/TRBV12-4|NA|TRBJ1-3|few
CASSLKGIGNTIYF
TGTGCCAGCAGTTTAAAAGGGATTGGAAACACCATATATTTT
>14|TRBV6-6|NA|TRBJ1-2|few
CASRLGRWENGYTF
TGTGCCAGCAGACTAGGACGTTGGGAAAATGGCTACACCTTC
>13|TRBV12-5|NA|TRBJ2-7|medium-sized
CASGLGTSYEQYF
TGTGCTAGTGGTTTGGGGACCTCCTACGAGCAGTACTTC
>13|TRBV7-8|NA|TRBJ2-5|NA
CASSLGTNNEQYF
TGTGCCAGCAGCTTAGGGACTAACAATGAGCAGTACTTC
>14|TRBV19|TRBD1|TRBJ2-7|few
CASSIGTGYYEQYF
TGTGCCAGTAGTATAGGGACAGGGTACTACGAGCAGTACTTC
>16|TRBV5-4|TRBD2|TRBJ2-1|NA
CASSLGLASSRNEQFF
TGTGCCAGCAGCTTGGGACTAGCCTCATCTCGGAATGAGCAGTTCTTC
>16|TRBV27|NA|TRBJ2-3|NA
CASSLRTDLGTDTQYF
TGTGCCAGCAGCCTTCGGACCGACTTAGGGACAGATACGCAGTATTTT
>15|TRBV27|TRBD1|TRBJ2-1|many
CASKPGTGNYNEQFF
TGTGCCAGCAAACCCGGGACAGGAAACTACAATGAGCAGTTCTTC
>15|TRBV25-1|TRBD2|TRBJ2-3|few
CASSEAGGYTDTQYF
TGTGCCAGCAGTGAGGCGGGAGGGTACACAGATACGCAGTATTTT
>17|TRBV19|TRBD2|TRBJ2-7|NA
CASSITGTSRSYNEQYF
TGTGCCAGTAGTATAACCGGGACTAGCCGCTCCTACAATGAGCAGTACTTC
>12|TRBV6-1|NA|TRBJ2-5|NA
CASSADRETQYF
TGTGCCAGCAGTGCCGACCGGGAGACCCAGTACTTC
>14|TRBV12-3/TRBV12-4|NA|TRBJ2-3|NA
CASNIGEVADTQYF
TGTGCCAGCAATATCGGGGAGGTCGCAGATACGCAGTATTTT
>12|TRBV11-2|NA|TRBJ1-4|NA
CASSPTSEKLFF
TGTGCCAGCAGCCCTACCTCTGAAAAACTGTTTTTT
>13|TRBV11-2|NA|TRBJ2-7|NA
CASSLDVSYEQYF
TGTGCCAGCAGCTTAGACGTCTCCTACGAGCAGTACTTC
>16|TRBV12-3/TRBV12-4|NA|TRBJ2-2|many
CASSFLWGPNTGELFF
TGTGCCAGCAGTTTTTTATGGGGTCCGAACACCGGGGAGCTGTTTTTT